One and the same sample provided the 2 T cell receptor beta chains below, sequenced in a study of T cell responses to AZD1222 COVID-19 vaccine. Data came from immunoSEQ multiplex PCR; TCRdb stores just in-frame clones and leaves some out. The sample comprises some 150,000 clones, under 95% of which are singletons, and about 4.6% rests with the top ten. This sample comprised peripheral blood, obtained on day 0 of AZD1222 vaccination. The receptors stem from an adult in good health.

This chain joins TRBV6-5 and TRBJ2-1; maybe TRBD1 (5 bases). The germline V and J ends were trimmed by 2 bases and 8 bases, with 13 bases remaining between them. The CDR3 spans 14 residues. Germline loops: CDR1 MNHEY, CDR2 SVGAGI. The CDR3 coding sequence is TGTGCCAGCAGTTACACCCCCGCAGGGCATGAGCAGTTCTTC. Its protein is CASSYTPAGHEQFF.

This CDR3 reads CASSLEGGYGYTF. In nucleotides, the CDR3 is TGTGCCAGCAGCTTGGAAGGGGGCTATGGCTACACCTTC. The chain carries TRBV5-4 and TRBJ1-2; a weak D match, TRBD1 (6 bases). Per the germline V gene, CDR1 is SGHNT and CDR2 is YYREEE (reference sequence). V was cut by 0 bases and J by 4 bases, with 7 bases left in between. This CDR3 comprises 13 residues.